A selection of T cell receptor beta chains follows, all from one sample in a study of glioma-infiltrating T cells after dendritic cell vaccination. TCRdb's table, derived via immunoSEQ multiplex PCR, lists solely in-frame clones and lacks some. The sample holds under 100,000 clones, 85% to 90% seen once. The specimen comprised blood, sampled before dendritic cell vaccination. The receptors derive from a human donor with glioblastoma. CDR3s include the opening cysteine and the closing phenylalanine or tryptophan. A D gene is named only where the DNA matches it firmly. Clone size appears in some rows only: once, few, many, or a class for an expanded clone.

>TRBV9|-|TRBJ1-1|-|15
TGTGCCAGCAGCGTAGGGGGGCAGGGGAACGCTGAAGCTTTCTTT
CASSVGGQGNAEAFF
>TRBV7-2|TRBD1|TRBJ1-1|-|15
TGTGCCAGCAGCTTAGCGTCGGACAGGGGCACTGAAGCTTTCTTT
CASSLASDRGTEAFF
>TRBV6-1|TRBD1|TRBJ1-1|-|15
TGTGCCAGCAGTGAACCACAGGGGCCGAACACTGAAGCTTTCTTT
CASSEPQGPNTEAFF
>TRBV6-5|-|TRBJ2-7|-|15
TGTGCCAGCAGTGGGCAACAGGGTGCTGTCTACGAGCAGTACTTC
CASSGQQGAVYEQYF
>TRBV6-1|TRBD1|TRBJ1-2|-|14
TGTGCCAGTAACCGGGACAGACACTACTATGGCTACACCTTC
CASNRDRHYYGYTF
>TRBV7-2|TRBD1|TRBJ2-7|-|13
TGTGCCACCCGGAGGACAGGGGCCTACGAGCAGTACTTC
CATRRTGAYEQYF
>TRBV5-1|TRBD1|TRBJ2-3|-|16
TGCGCCAGCAGCTTCCGGGACAGCGCCTTCACAGATACGCAGTATTTT
CASSFRDSAFTDTQYF
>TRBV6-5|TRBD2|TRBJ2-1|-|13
TGTGCCAGCAGTCAACTAGCGCCGGATGAGCAGTTCTTC
CASSQLAPDEQFF
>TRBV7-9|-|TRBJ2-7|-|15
TGTGCCAGCGTCGGGGCAGGACAGACCTCCTACGAGCAGTACTTC
CASVGAGQTSYEQYF
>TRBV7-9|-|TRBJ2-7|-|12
TGTGCCAGCGGCCCCCCCGGGGGACGGCAGTACTTC
CASGPPGGRQYF
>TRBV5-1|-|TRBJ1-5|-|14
TGCGCCAGCGGCGACCGGAGGGGTGTTCAGCCCCAGCATTTT
CASGDRRGVQPQHF
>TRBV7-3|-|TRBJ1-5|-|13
TGTGCCAGCAGCTTAAGGGGGGATCAGCCCCAGCATTTT
CASSLRGDQPQHF
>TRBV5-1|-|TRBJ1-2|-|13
TGCGCCAGCAGCGAGGACACCCAGTATGGCTACACCTTC
CASSEDTQYGYTF
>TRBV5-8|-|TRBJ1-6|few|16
TGTGCCAGCAGCTTGGCCGGGACACGGGGTAATTCACCCCTCCACTTT
CASSLAGTRGNSPLHF
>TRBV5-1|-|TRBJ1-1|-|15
TGCGCCAGCAGCCCTTTACAGGGAGTGGCCACTGAAGCTTTCTTT
CASSPLQGVATEAFF
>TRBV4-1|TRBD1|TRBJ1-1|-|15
TGCGCCAGCAGCCCTATTTTGACAGGGAAAACTGAAGCTTTCTTT
CASSPILTGKTEAFF
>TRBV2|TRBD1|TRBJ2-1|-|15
TGTGCCAGCAGTGACCGGGACAGGGGAGGCAATGAGCAGTTCTTC
CASSDRDRGGNEQFF
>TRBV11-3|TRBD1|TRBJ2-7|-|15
TGTGCCAGCAGCTCGCCGGGACAGGTCTCCTACGAGCAGTACTTC
CASSSPGQVSYEQYF
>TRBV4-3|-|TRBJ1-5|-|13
TGCGCCAGCAGCCAAGAAACGGGAGGTACGCAGCATTTT
CASSQETGGTQHF
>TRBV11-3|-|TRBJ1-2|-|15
TGTGCCAGCAGCTTAGAGGGGACTGTTAACTATGGCTACACCTTC
CASSLEGTVNYGYTF
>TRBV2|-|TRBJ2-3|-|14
TGTGCCAGCAGTGATAAGACTAGCACAGATACGCAGTATTTT
CASSDKTSTDTQYF
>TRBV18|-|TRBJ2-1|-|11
TGTGCCAGCTCACCATTCGAGGAGCAGTTCTTC
CASSPFEEQFF
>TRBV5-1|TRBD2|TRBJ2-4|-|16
TGCGCCAGCAGCTTGGGACTAGCGGGGGGGGAAAACATTCAGTACTTC
CASSLGLAGGENIQYF
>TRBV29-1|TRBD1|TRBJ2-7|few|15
TGCAGCGTTGGAATGTGGACAGGGGGGAACCACGAGCAGTACTTC
CSVGMWTGGNHEQYF
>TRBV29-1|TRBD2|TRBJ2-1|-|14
TGCAGCGTGAAAGCGGGGGGGCGTTACAATGAGCAGTTCTTC
CSVKAGGRYNEQFF
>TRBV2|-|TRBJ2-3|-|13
TGTGCCAGCAGTGAAGATCTGGGGGGTACGCAGTATTTT
CASSEDLGGTQYF
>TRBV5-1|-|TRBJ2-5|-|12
TGCGCCAGCTTCGAGATCCAAGAGACCCAGTACTTC
CASFEIQETQYF
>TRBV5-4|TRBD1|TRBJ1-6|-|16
TGTGCCAGCAGCCACAAACGGGACAGGGGTGGTTCACCCCTCCACTTT
CASSHKRDRGGSPLHF
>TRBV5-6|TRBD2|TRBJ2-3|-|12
TGTGCCAGCATCCTAGCGGGAGATACGCAGTATTTT
CASILAGDTQYF
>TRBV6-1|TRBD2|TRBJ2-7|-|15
TGTGCCAGCAGTGAGGGACTAGCGGGAAGCTACGAGCAGTACTTC
CASSEGLAGSYEQYF
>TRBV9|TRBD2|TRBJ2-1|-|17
TGTGCCAGCAGCGAGACTCCGGGACTAGCGGGGGAGAATGAGCAGTTCTTC
CASSETPGLAGENEQFF
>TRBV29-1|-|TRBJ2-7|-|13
TGCAGCGTTCAAAGGGGGAATTCCTACGAGCAGTACTTC
CSVQRGNSYEQYF
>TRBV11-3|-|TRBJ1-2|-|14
TGTGCCAGCAGCTTAGGGACAGCGGACAAAGGCTACACCTTC
CASSLGTADKGYTF
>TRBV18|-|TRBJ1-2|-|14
TGTGCCAGCTCACACGGCAGTGAGGGTGGTGGCTACACCTTC
CASSHGSEGGGYTF
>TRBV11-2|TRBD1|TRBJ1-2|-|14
TGTGCCAGCAGCTTCGGGACAGGGGGCGCGGGCTACACCTTC
CASSFGTGGAGYTF
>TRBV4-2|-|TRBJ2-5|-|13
TGTGCCAGCAGCCGAGGTATTTGGGAGACCCAGTACTTC
CASSRGIWETQYF
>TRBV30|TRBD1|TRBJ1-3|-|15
TGTGCCTGGACCGGGCACCAGGGGGCTGGAAACACCATATATTTT
CAWTGHQGAGNTIYF